This TCR beta chain was obtained from a study of tissue T cells after allogeneic stem cell transplantation (dated by TCRdb to between 2021 and 2024). Notes on the research overall: The study profiled TCR beta repertoires across many tissues from research autopsies of patients with and without GVHD, plus mouse models of GVHD. The human arm was conducted as a prospective observational study, and neither blinding nor randomization was performed.

After removal of 2 bases from V and 5 bases from J, the junction retains 1 base not matched to a gene. The germline V gene encodes CDR1 KGHPV and CDR2 FQNQEV (reference sequence). From its cysteine to its phenylalanine, the CDR3 spans 15 amino acids. The 42 bases shown cover part of the CDR3, and their frame starts at base 1. The protocol used for the library was the immunoSEQ multiplex PCR assay. TCRbeta CDR3 sequencing was done by Adaptive Biotechnologies at survey depth, reporting CDR3 sequences, V/J genes, productive frequency and template counts. TCR beta CDR3 regions were amplified from genomic DNA rather than RNA. The source study handled its data this way. Jensen-Shannon divergence was used to quantify pairwise repertoire overlap between tissues, with a value of 1 meaning complete divergence and a value of 0 meaning identical repertoires. Tissues were grouped by single-linkage agglomerative hierarchical clustering of pairwise JSD values, and the clustering results were shown as dendrograms. GLIPH2 was run on all patient samples with simulation_depth 1000, kmer_min_depth 3, cdr3_length_cutoff 8, keeping groups with more than two unique CDR3s. A standardized tissue-overlap score extrapolated Jaccard GLIPH-group overlap across patients to a standard repertoire size of 1000 clones. Linear mixed-effect models, with tissue included as a fixed effect and individual included as a random effect, were used to assess associations of diversity with clinical or experimental variables. The clones in this table, taken by TCRdb from immuneACCESS, are in-frame only. Not every clone is retained; where verified, under half of the shortfall comes from an unresolved V gene, and the cause of the rest is unknown. That table furnishes V, J and clone size, whereas the DNA furnished D and trimming. In all, the sample holds about 7,500 clones, and around half of those were seen once. 7.1% of the sample comes from the top ten.

Sample time point, as interpreted from the label and publication: mouse harvest day 7 after allogeneic transplant. Each mouse graft, delivered by tail vein injection, combined 10^6 splenic CD5+ T cells with 10^7 T-cell-depleted bone marrow cells. A major MHC-mismatch B6 (H2b) into BALB/c (H2d) model was used to model mouse GVHD, and tissues were profiled at day 7 or 14. Mouse tissues and retro-orbital blood were harvested on day 7 or 14 post-transplant using separate sterile tools per animal; livers were flushed beforehand. Before genomic DNA isolation with the DNeasy Blood & Tissue Kit, mouse tissues were minced with razor blades in buffered saline. On this clone: Its antigen is not yet known. This receptor came from a mouse, so its gene names and germline sequences are mouse ones too. The observed sequence ends 1 residue before the CDR3 terminus, with the missing tail filled in from the germline J gene.

The full study reports these points: Sampling depth was acknowledged as a limitation, and the patient cohort was both small and clinically heterogeneous. Within patients, how anatomically similar tissues were was a major factor shaping TCR repertoire composition, regardless of disease or transplant status. Which tissue TCRs were alloreactive or antigen-specific was not determined in the study, and some clones might have been persisting host cells. In both patients and mice, only a limited portion of the TCR repertoire detected in tissues was captured by blood and spleen T cells. Not many T cell clones showed up in more than one patient, yet clustering based on motifs uncovered repertoire signatures that were shared across patients in a tissue-specific way.

The sequence derives from a female BALB/c mouse given C57BL/6 T cells with graft-versus-host disease after an allogeneic hematopoietic cell transplant. Sequencing was performed on gut tissue. Recombination linked TRBV26 to TRBJ1-6, with 9 junctional bases fitting TRBD1. TRBJ1-6 falls under the ORF class, with uncertain function. The sequenced CDR3 bases are TGTGCCAGCAGTCTGGGGACAGGGAATAATTCGCCCCTCTAC. Its protein is CASSLGTGNNSPLY. The full CDR3 is CASSLGTGNNSPLYF.